One and the same sample provided the 27 T cell receptor beta chains below, sequenced in a study of spatial heterogeneity in lung cancer. MiXCR, run by TCRdb on the 5' RACE reads, gives a single entry per CDR3 protein. The table has roughly 5,300 distinct CDR3 sequences, 20% to 30% seen once. The time point is: sample taken at primary tumor resection. Material for sequencing was whole RNA from tumor, nontumor lung or frozen PBMC, left unsorted. The specimen comprised PBMCs, sampled at surgery. These receptors were collected from a male donor with early-stage non-small cell lung cancer.

This clonotype counts as medium-sized (0.01 to 0.1%). This chain links TRBV7-9 with TRBJ1-2; TRBD1 matches at 10 bases. CDR1 is SEHNR, CDR2 FQNEAQ, per germline (reference sequence). The CDR3 extends over 13 amino acids. V dropped 7 bases and J dropped 6; count of bases not matched to a gene: 5. CDR3 in amino acids: CASTPGTGDGYTF. DNA of the CDR3: TGTGCCAGCACCCCCGGGACAGGGGATGGCTACACCTTC.

The rearrangement links TRBV3-1 to TRBJ2-1; weak D call: TRBD1 (5 bases). Germline CDR1 is LGHDT and CDR2 is YNNKEL (reference sequence). The CDR3 spans 16 residues. V was shortened by 4 bases and J by 9 bases, with 22 bases between the two germline ends. The CDR3 loop reads CASSPRLRTSRGEQFF. In DNA, the CDR3 is TGTGCCAGCAGCCCTCGTTTACGGACATCTAGGGGTGAGCAGTTCTTC.

CDR3 nucleotide sequence: TGTGCCAGCAGTTACACAGGGGGTACAAACACTGAAGCTTTCTTT. Protein product: CASSYTGGTNTEAFF. V gene TRBV6-5 combines with J gene TRBJ1-1, with 8 bases that match TRBD1. With 2 bases clipped from V and 2 bases from J, the junction kept 4 bases outside the gene matches. Germline-derived CDR1 and CDR2 are MNHEY and SVGAGI. CDR3 length equals 15 residues.

The genes are TRBV5-1 and TRBJ2-1; 8 nucleotides agree with TRBD1. Germline trimming cut 4 bases from V and 6 bases from J; bases unmatched to any gene: 6. There are 14 residues in the CDR3. The germline V gene has CDR1 SGHRS and CDR2 YFSETQ. CDR3 amino acids: CASSLGQGGNEQFF. The CDR3 region has the DNA TGCGCCAGCAGCCTTGGACAGGGTGGCAATGAGCAGTTCTTC.

J is TRBJ2-7 and V is TRBV6-2 or TRBV6-3, with 9 bases identical to TRBD2. V shed 4 bases and J 5 bases; nucleotides not matched to a gene: 6. The CDR3 runs 14 residues. CDR1 is MNHEY and CDR2 is SVGEGT in the germline V gene. For the CDR3, the DNA is TGTGCCAGCAGTTCCGGGACTAGCAGCGACGAGCAGTACTTC. It specifies CASSSGTSSDEQYF.

This clonotype is labeled as medium-sized. V usage is TRBV18 and J usage is TRBJ1-1; 9 bases match TRBD1. Germline V gene lookup returns CDR1 KGHSH and CDR2 LQKENI. V lost 4 bases and J lost 5; bases outside the gene matches: 11. The CDR3 length is 16 residues. The CDR3 protein is CASSRGGGDRVTEAFF. The CDR3 DNA reads TGTGCCAGCTCACGCGGAGGAGGGGACAGGGTTACTGAAGCTTTCTTT.

By sample fraction, this clonotype is medium-sized. This chain links TRBV3-1 with TRBJ2-5; 9 nucleotides agree with TRBD1. CDR1 is LGHDT and CDR2 is YNNKEL in the germline V gene (reference sequence). V trimming: 5 bases; J trimming: 4 bases; junction bases outside the gene matches: 5. This CDR3 is 14 amino acids long. The CDR3 loop reads CASSNGQGIETQYF. As DNA, the CDR3 is TGTGCCAGCAGCAACGGACAGGGGATAGAGACCCAGTACTTC.

This clonotype is termed medium-sized (0.01 to 0.1%). The V gene is TRBV6-6, the J gene TRBJ2-2; no clear D. V lost 4 bases and J 8 bases, leaving 8 bases between the germline ends. The CDR3 is 12 amino acids. Germline V gene data show CDR1 as MNHNY and CDR2 as SVGAGI (reference sequence). The CDR3 loop is CASSSLLGELFF. The CDR3 bases are TGTGCCAGCAGTTCCCTCTTAGGGGAGCTGTTTTTT.

The chain links TRBV7-8 to TRBJ2-7, with 9 positions matching TRBD1. From germline, CDR1 is SGHVS and CDR2 FQNEAQ. The ends lost 1 base at V and 6 bases at J; junction bases unmatched: 10. The CDR3 runs to 16 residues. The CDR3, as DNA: TGTGCCAGCAGCTTAGTCGGGGGACAGGGTGATCGCGAGCAGTACTTC. It codes for CASSLVGGQGDREQYF. The variable domain in full, with the rest retrieved from reference TRBV7-8 and TRBJ2-7, is GAGVSQSPRYKVAKRGQDVALRCDPISGHVSLFWYQQALGQGPEFLTYFQNEAQLDKSGLPSDRFFAERPEGSVSTLKIQRTQQEDSAVYLCASSLVGGQGDREQYFGPGTRLTVT.

This clonotype is medium-sized within its sample. The gene calls are TRBV3-1 and TRBJ2-7; D perhaps matches TRBD1 (6 bases). The germline V gene has CDR1 LGHDT and CDR2 YNNKEL (reference sequence). Trimming stripped 4 bases from V and 2 bases from J, with 15 bases between. The CDR3 totals 15 residues. CDR3 residues: CASSRSGTLAYEQYF. CDR3 DNA: TGTGCCAGCAGCCGATCCGGGACACTAGCCTACGAGCAGTACTTC.

In this sample, this clonotype turned up a few times. This chain uses TRBV12-3 or TRBV12-4 with TRBJ2-4; no firm D call. This CDR3 contains 15 residues. The V gene lost 3 bases and the J gene lost 0 bases, with 9 bases spanning the gap. CDR3: CASSFSVLAKNIQYF. The DNA for the CDR3 is TGTGCCAGCAGTTTTTCCGTCCTAGCCAAAAACATTCAGTACTTC.

The chain carries TRBV11-2 and TRBJ2-3; 13 bases map to TRBD2. Germline CDR1 SGHAT, CDR2 FQNNGV. V trimming: 2 bases; J trimming: 0 bases; junction bases outside the gene matches: 8. The CDR3 loop spans 19 amino acids. The chain's CDR3 is CASSLTSGGAGASTDTQYF. Written as DNA, the CDR3 is TGTGCCAGCAGCTTAACTAGCGGGGGGGCTGGAGCTAGCACAGATACGCAGTATTTT.

By its share, this clonotype is medium-sized (0.01 to 0.1%). The chain joins TRBV9 to TRBJ1-1; perhaps TRBD1 as D (5 bases). Trimming stripped 7 bases from V and 8 bases from J, with 15 bases between. This CDR3 is 12 amino acids long. Germline V gene data show CDR1 as SGDLS and CDR2 as YYNGEE. This CDR3 reads CASLGVDGEAFF. For the CDR3, the DNA is TGTGCCAGCCTGGGGGTTGACGGAGAAGCTTTCTTT. The full variable domain, in which reference TRBV9 and TRBJ1-1 provide the parts outside the CDR3, is DSGVTQTPKHLITATGQRVTLRCSPRSGDLSVYWYQQSLDQGLQFLIQYYNGEERAKGNILERFSAQQFPDLHSELNLSSLELGDSALYFCASLGVDGEAFFGQGTRLTVV.

V gene TRBV7-2 combines with J gene TRBJ2-7; tentative D call: TRBD2 (5 bases). V dropped 5 bases and J dropped 0 bases, with 11 bases sitting between them. This CDR3 is 14 amino acids long. CDR1 and CDR2 from the germline V gene are SGHTA and FQGNSA. CDR3 bases: TGTGCCAGCAGCCCGAGGGCCGACTCCTACGAGCAGTACTTC. Protein sequence: CASSPRADSYEQYF.

This clonotype has just a few counts. The J gene is TRBJ1-6, the V gene TRBV10-3; TRBD1 might be the D (6 bases). V lost 8 bases and J 10 bases, leaving 15 bases between the germline ends. There are 13 residues in the CDR3. Germline loops: CDR1 ENHRY, CDR2 SYGVKD. CDR3 nucleotides: TGTGCCATCGGAGGGGGTGTCGTGTCACCCCTCCACTTT. Its translation: CAIGGGVVSPLHF.

By sample fraction, this clonotype is medium-sized. V usage is TRBV28 and J usage is TRBJ2-7; TRBD1 aligns across 11 bases. Germline values: CDR1 MDHEN, CDR2 SYDVKM. The CDR3 covers 15 residues. V lost 5 bases to trimming and J lost 5 bases; unmatched junction nucleotides: 8. The CDR3 spells CASSPPGQGVDEQYF. The CDR3 region has the DNA TGTGCCAGCAGTCCCCCGGGACAGGGGGTTGACGAGCAGTACTTC.

By sample share, this clonotype is medium-sized. J is TRBJ2-1 and V is TRBV5-1; tentative D call: TRBD1 (6 bases). The CDR3 extends over 14 amino acids. V was shortened by 0 bases and J by 3 bases, with 7 bases between the two germline ends. Germline loops: CDR1 SGHRS, CDR2 YFSETQ. The DNA for the CDR3 is TGCGCCAGCAGCTTGGGGACAGACTACAATGAGCAGTTCTTC. This sequence encodes CASSLGTDYNEQFF.

This chain uses TRBV6-5 with TRBJ2-7; TRBD2 matches at 9 bases. The CDR3 runs 15 residues. The V and J ends lost 8 bases and 3 bases, in that order; junction bases with no gene match: 11. CDR1 and CDR2 from the germline V gene are MNHEY and SVGAGI. The CDR3 here is CASSAGGPPNYEQYF. The CDR3 coding sequence is TGTGCCAGCTCTGCGGGAGGGCCCCCAAACTACGAGCAGTACTTC.

This clonotype is classed as medium-sized. J is TRBJ1-1 and V is TRBV7-9; a possible D gene is TRBD1 (5 bases). The CDR3 consists of 12 residues. Looked up from germline, CDR1 is SEHNR and CDR2 is FQNEAQ (reference sequence). V was trimmed by 5 bases and J by 7 bases, leaving 11 bases between them. The CDR3 sequence is CASSPGPREAFF. The CDR3 region has the DNA TGTGCCAGCAGCCCAGGGCCACGTGAAGCTTTCTTT.

The rearrangement uses TRBV7-9 and TRBJ1-1; TRBD1 is a possible D gene (6 bases). This CDR3 contains 15 residues. The ends were cut back, 5 bases at V and 0 bases at J, with 13 bases in the middle. From germline, CDR1 is SEHNR and CDR2 FQNEAQ (reference sequence). This CDR3 reads CASSPRQGMNTEAFF. CDR3 nucleotides: TGTGCCAGCAGCCCGAGGCAGGGGATGAACACTGAAGCTTTCTTT. Variable domain in full (rest from reference TRBV7-9 and TRBJ1-1): DTGVSQNPRHKITKRGQNVTFRCDPISEHNRLYWYRQTLGQGPEFLTYFQNEAQLEKSRLLSDRFSAERPKGSFSTLEIQRTEQGDSAMYLCASSPRQGMNTEAFFGQGTRLTVV.

The chain has TRBV27 and TRBJ2-1; no clear D. V was pared by 7 bases and J by 2 bases, with 9 bases between. The CDR3 has 13 residues. CDR1 is MNHEY, CDR2 SMNVEV, per germline (reference sequence). As DNA, the CDR3 is TGTGCCAGCAAAGGGTCCCCCTACAATGAGCAGTTCTTC. It specifies CASKGSPYNEQFF.

This clonotype qualifies as medium-sized (0.01 to 0.1%). V is TRBV7-3 and J is TRBJ1-1; 8 positions agree with TRBD1. The CDR3 length is 15 residues. Germline values: CDR1 SGHTA, CDR2 FQGTGA. The V and J ends lost 4 bases and 9 bases, in that order; junction bases with no gene match: 13. Here the CDR3 DNA reads TGTGCCAGCAGCTCAGGACAGGGAGTCTCCCCTCAAGCTTTCTTT. Protein sequence: CASSSGQGVSPQAFF.

This clonotype was seen just once. The J gene is TRBJ2-2, the V gene TRBV7-3; D call uncertain. There are 14 residues in the CDR3. Germline assignment: CDR1 SGHTA and CDR2 FQGTGA. Trimming removed 2 bases from V and 2 bases from J, with 6 bases in between. CDR3 nucleotide sequence: TGTGCCAGCAGCTTATGGCCCAACACCGGGGAGCTGTTTTTT. The encoded protein is CASSLWPNTGELFF.

J is TRBJ1-2 and V is TRBV29-1; maybe TRBD1 (5 bases). The CDR3 is made up of 14 amino acids. The germline V and J ends were trimmed by 4 bases and 0 bases, with 12 bases remaining between them. CDR1 and CDR2 (germline): SQVTM, ANQGSEA. The CDR3 coding sequence is TGCAGCGTTGTGGGGGGTACGACTAACTATGGCTACACCTTC. This gives the protein CSVVGGTTNYGYTF.

The genes are TRBV27 and TRBJ2-7; tentative D call: TRBD1 (6 bases). The CDR3 runs to 14 residues. Between the trimmed V and J ends, which lost 6 bases and 2 bases, there was a span of 14 bases. Germline values: CDR1 MNHEY, CDR2 SMNVEV (reference sequence). In nucleotides, the CDR3 is TGTGCCAGCAGGCAGGGGCCTAGCCCCTACGAGCAGTACTTC. It is translated as CASRQGPSPYEQYF.

The chain couples TRBV7-9 to TRBJ2-7; 9 bases are shared with TRBD2. Germline V gene data show CDR1 as SEHNR and CDR2 as FQNEAQ (reference sequence). Trimming at V came to 3 bases and at J to 4 bases, leaving 1 base not matched to a gene. This CDR3 has 13 amino acids. CDR3 sequence (DNA): TGTGCCAGCAGCTTCCTAGCGGGATACGAGCAGTACGTC. Translation: CASSFLAGYEQYV.

This clonotype has only a few counts. This chain joins TRBV13 and TRBJ2-5; D not certain. V was shortened by 2 bases and J by 5 bases, with 9 bases between the two germline ends. From germline, CDR1 is PRHDT and CDR2 FYEKMQ (reference sequence). The CDR3 totals 13 residues. CDR3 sequence reads: CASSLNGEETQYF. The CDR3 nucleotides are TGTGCCAGCAGCTTAAACGGAGAGGAGACCCAGTACTTC. Combining the CDR3 with reference TRBV13 and TRBJ2-5 gives the whole variable domain AAGVIQSPRHLIKEKRETATLKCYPIPRHDTVYWYQQGPGQDPQFLISFYEKMQSDKGSIPDRFSAQQFSDYHSELNMSSLELGDSALYFCASSLNGEETQYFGPGTRLLVL.